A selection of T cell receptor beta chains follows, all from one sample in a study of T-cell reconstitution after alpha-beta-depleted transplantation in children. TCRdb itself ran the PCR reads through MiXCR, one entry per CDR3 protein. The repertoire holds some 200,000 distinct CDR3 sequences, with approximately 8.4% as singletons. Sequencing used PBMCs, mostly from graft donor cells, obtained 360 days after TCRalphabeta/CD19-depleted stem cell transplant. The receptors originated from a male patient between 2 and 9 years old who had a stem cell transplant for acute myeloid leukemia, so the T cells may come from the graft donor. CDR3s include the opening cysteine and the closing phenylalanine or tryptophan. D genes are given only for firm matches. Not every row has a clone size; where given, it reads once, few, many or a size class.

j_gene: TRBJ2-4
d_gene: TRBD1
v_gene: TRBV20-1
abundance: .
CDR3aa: CSARAGTGGSTEYF
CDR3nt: TGCAGTGCTAGAGCCGGGACAGGGGGATCGACCGAGTACTTC

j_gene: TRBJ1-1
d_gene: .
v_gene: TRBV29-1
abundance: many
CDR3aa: CSVERNTEAFF
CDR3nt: TGCAGCGTAGAAAGGAACACTGAAGCTTTCTTT

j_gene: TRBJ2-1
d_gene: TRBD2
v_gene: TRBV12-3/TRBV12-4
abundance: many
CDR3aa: CASSSTSGRAIYNEQFF
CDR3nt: TGTGCCAGCAGCTCGACTAGCGGGAGGGCCATCTACAATGAGCAGTTCTTC

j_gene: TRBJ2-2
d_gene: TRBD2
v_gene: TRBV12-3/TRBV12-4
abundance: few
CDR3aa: CASAGASGGSLNTGELFF
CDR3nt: TGTGCCAGCGCAGGGGCTAGCGGGGGGTCGTTGAACACCGGGGAGCTGTTTTTT

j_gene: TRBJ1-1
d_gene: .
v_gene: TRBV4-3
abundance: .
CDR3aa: CASSQAGTRTEAFF
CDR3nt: TGCGCCAGCAGCCAGGCCGGGACGAGGACTGAAGCTTTCTTT

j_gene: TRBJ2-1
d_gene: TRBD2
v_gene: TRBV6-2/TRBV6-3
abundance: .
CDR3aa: CASKTSGRAEQFF
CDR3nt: TGTGCCAGCAAAACTAGCGGGAGGGCTGAGCAGTTCTTC

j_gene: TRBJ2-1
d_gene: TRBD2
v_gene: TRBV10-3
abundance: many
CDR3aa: CATGTSGNNEQFF
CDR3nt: TGTGCCACCGGGACTAGCGGAAATAATGAGCAGTTCTTC

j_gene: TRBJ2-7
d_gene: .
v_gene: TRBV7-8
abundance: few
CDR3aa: CASSLGISAHEQYF
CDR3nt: TGTGCCAGCAGCTTAGGTATTAGCGCTCACGAGCAGTACTTC

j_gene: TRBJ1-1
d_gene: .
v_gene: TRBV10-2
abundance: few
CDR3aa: CASSVTRDKNTEAFF
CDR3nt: TGCGCCAGCAGTGTCACCCGGGACAAGAACACTGAAGCTTTCTTT

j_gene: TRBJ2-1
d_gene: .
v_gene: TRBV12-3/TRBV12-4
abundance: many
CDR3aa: CASSSRDFSYNEQFF
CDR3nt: TGTGCCAGCAGTTCACGGGACTTCTCCTACAATGAGCAGTTCTTC

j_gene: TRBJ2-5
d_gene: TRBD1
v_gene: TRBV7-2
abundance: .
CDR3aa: CASSYDRDQETQYF
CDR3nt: TGTGCCAGCAGTTATGACAGGGATCAAGAGACCCAGTACTTC

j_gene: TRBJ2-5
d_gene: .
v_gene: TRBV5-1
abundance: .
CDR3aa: CASSPLTARETQYF
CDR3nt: TGCGCCAGCAGCCCCCTGACGGCCCGAGAGACCCAGTACTTC

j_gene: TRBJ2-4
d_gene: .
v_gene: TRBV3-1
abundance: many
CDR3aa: CASSQDHRSSQYF
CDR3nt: TGTGCCAGCAGCCAAGACCACAGGAGTTCCCAGTACTTC

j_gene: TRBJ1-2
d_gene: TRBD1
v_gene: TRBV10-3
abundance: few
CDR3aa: CAISDRDRGDYGYTF
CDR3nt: TGTGCCATCAGTGACCGGGACAGGGGGGACTATGGCTACACCTTC

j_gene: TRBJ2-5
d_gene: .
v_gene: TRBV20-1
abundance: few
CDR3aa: CSAREGLRRQETQYF
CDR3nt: TGCAGTGCTAGAGAGGGGTTGCGGCGCCAAGAGACCCAGTACTTC

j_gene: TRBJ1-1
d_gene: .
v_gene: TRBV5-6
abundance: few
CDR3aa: CASSFRGSGGGNTEAFF
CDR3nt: TGTGCCAGCAGCTTTAGGGGGAGTGGGGGAGGCAACACTGAAGCTTTCTTT

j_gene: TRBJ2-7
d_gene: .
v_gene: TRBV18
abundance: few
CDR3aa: CASSPDLSSYEQYF
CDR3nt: TGTGCCAGCTCGCCGGACCTTTCTTCCTACGAGCAGTACTTC

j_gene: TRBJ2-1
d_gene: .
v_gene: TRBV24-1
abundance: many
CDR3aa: CATSDPMGEQFF
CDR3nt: TGTGCCACCAGTGATCCCATGGGGGAGCAGTTCTTC

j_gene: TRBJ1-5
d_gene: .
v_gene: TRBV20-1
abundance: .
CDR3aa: CSATALDRNQPQHF
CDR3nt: TGCAGTGCTACAGCATTGGACAGAAATCAGCCCCAGCATTTT

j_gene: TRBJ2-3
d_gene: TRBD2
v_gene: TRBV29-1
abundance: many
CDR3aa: CSVEPLWRGALMDTQYF
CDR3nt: TGCAGCGTTGAACCCCTTTGGCGGGGGGCTCTAATGGATACGCAGTATTTT

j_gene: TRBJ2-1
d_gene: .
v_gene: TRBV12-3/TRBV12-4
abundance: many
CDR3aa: CASSLGADSPPSSYNEQFF
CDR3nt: TGTGCCAGCAGTTTAGGGGCAGACTCCCCGCCGAGCTCCTACAATGAGCAGTTCTTC

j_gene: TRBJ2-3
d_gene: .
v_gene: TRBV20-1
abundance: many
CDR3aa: CSGNDVVDTQYF
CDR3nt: TGCAGTGGGAATGACGTTGTGGATACGCAGTATTTT

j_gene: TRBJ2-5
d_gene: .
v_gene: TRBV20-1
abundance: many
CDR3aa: CSARDGGDQETQYF
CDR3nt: TGCAGTGCTAGAGATGGCGGGGACCAAGAGACCCAGTACTTC

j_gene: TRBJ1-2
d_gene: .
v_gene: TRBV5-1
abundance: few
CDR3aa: CASSLAGVNYGYTF
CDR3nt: TGCGCCAGCAGCTTGGCAGGGGTAAACTATGGCTACACCTTC

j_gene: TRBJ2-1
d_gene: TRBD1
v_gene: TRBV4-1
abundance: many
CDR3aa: CASSQPRDRFYNEQFF
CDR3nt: TGCGCCAGCAGCCAACCCCGGGACAGGTTCTACAATGAGCAGTTCTTC

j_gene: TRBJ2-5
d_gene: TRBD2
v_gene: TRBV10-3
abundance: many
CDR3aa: CAISASGEGETQYF
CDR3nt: TGTGCCATCAGTGCGAGCGGGGAGGGAGAGACCCAGTACTTC

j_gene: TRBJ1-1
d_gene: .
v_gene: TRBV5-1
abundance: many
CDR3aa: CASSLWGNTEAFF
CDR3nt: TGCGCCAGCAGCTTGTGGGGGAACACTGAAGCTTTCTTT

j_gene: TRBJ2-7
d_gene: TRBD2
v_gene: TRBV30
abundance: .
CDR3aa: CACLMGGEQYF
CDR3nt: TGTGCCTGTCTGATGGGAGGGGAGCAGTACTTC

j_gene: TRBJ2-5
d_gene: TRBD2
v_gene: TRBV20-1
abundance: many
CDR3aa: CSAFGTSGYGETQYF
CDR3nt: TGCAGTGCTTTCGGGACTAGCGGATATGGAGAGACCCAGTACTTC

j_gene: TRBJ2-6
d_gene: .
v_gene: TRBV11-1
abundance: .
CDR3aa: CASSPRSGYGANVLTF
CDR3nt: TGTGCCAGCAGCCCACGTTCGGGGTACGGGGCCAACGTCCTGACTTTC

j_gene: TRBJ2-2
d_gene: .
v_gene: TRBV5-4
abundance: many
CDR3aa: CAIPLSADLGTGELFF
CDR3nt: TGTGCCATCCCTCTATCAGCCGACCTGGGAACCGGGGAGCTGTTTTTT

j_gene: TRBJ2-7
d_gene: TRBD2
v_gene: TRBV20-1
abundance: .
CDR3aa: CSASALSGLLTYEQYF
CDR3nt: TGCAGTGCTAGTGCGCTCTCGGGACTACTAACTTACGAGCAGTACTTC

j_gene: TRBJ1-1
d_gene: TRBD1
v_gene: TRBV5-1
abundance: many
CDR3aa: CASSGTANTEAFF
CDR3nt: TGTGCCAGTTCCGGGACAGCGAACACTGAAGCTTTCTTT

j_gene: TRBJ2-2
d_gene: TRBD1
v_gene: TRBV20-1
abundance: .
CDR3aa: CSAKPGQELTGELFF
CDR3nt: TGCAGTGCTAAACCGGGACAGGAACTAACCGGGGAGCTGTTTTTT

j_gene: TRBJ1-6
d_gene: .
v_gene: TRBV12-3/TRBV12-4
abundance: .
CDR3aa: CASTFGGSSYNSPLHF
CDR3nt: TGTGCCAGCACCTTTGGGGGGAGCTCCTATAATTCACCCCTCCACTTT

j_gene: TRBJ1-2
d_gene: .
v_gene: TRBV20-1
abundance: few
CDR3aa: CSARDARPANYGYTF
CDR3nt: TGCAGTGCTAGAGATGCGAGGCCAGCTAACTATGGCTACACCTTC

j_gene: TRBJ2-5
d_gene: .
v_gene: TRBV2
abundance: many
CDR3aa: CASSEKETQYF
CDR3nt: TGTGCCAGCAGTGAAAAAGAGACCCAGTACTTC

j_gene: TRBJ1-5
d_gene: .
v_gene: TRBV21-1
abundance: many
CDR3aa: CASSTWDSGQPQHF
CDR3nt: TGTGCCAGCAGCACTTGGGACTCAGGTCAGCCCCAGCATTTT

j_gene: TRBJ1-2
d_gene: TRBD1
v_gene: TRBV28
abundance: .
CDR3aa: CASSLTGTGAYGYTF
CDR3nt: TGTGCCAGCAGTTTAACCGGGACAGGGGCTTATGGCTACACCTTC

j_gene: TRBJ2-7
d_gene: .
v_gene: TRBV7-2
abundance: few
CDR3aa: CASSLGPYGSYEQYF
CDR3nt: TGTGCCAGCAGCCTGGGGCCGTACGGATCCTACGAGCAGTACTTC

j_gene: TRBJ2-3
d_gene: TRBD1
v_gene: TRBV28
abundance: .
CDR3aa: CASSLYRTGFTDTQYF
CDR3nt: TGTGCCAGCAGTTTATACCGGACAGGTTTCACAGATACGCAGTATTTT